The clone carrying this T cell receptor (beta chain) has just a few counts. Other DNA sequences within the sample encode an identical CDR3. The data stem from a study of blood T cell repertoires in COVID-19. Across the whole study: Samples representing acute and convalescent COVID-19 were sourced from the United States, Italy and Spain. T cells, B-cell-depleted T cells, or PBMCs provided the cDNA or gDNA that served as material.

The V gene lost 0 bases and the J gene lost 4 bases, with 3 bases spanning the gap. CDR1 is LNHDA and CDR2 is SQIVND in the germline V gene (reference sequence). CDR3 size: 12 residues. In the authors' workflow: Amplified reference gene primers provided the basis for estimating nucleated cell counts. Libraries were prepared by immunoSEQ multiplex PCR; TCRdb keeps only in-frame clonotypes and omits some of them. That table gives V, J and clone size, and the DNA gave D and trimming. The sample consists of around 260,000 clones, approximately 88% of them appearing once. The chain has TRBV19 and TRBJ1-2; no firm D call. The clonotype was recovered from a human donor in a cohort sampled during active COVID-19. The sample comprised peripheral blood. This CDR3 is CASSIDRYGYTF. The CDR3 nucleotides are TGTGCCAGTAGTATAGATCGCTATGGCTACACCTTC. Combining the CDR3 with reference TRBV19 and TRBJ1-2 gives the whole variable domain DGGITQSPKYLFRKEGQNVTLSCEQNLNHDAMYWYRQDPGQGLRLIYYSQIVNDFQKGDIAEGYSVSREKKESFPLTVTSAQKNPTAFYLCASSIDRYGYTFGSGTRLTVV.